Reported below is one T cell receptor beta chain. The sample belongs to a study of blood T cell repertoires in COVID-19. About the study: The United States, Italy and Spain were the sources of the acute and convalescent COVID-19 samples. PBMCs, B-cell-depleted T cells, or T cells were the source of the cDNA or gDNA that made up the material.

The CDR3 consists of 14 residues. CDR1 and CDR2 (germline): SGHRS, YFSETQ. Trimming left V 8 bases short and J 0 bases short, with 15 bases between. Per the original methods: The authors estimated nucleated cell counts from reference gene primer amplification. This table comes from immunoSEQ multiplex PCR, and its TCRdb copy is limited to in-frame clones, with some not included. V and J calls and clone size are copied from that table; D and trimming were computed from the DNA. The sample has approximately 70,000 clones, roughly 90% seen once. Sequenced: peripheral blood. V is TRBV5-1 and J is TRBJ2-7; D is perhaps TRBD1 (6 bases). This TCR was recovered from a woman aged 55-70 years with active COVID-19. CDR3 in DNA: TGCGCCAGTCGGACAGTCTTGAGCTCCTACGAGCAGTACTTC. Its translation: CASRTVLSSYEQYF.